The 27 T cell receptor beta chains below were found in one sample sequenced in a study of shared clonotypes between healthy human individuals (dated by TCRdb to about 2020). Library preparation was by the immunoSEQ multiplex PCR assay. Imported from immuneACCESS, the table was reduced by TCRdb to in-frame sequences with V and J called. These copies leave out some clones; in studies compared against another copy, an unresolved V gene accounts for under half, and the cause of the remainder is not known. The sample table lists about 470,000 clones, around 79% of them with a count of one. Of the sample, around 14% falls within the top ten clones. Sequenced material: PBMCs. These receptors all come from a woman aged 40 to 50 in good health. Some clones in this sample may be carry-over from other donors' samples.

This chain joins TRBV30 and TRBJ1-1, with D perhaps TRBD1 (5 bases). CDR3 size: 12 residues. V lost 8 bases and J 0 bases, leaving 10 bases between the germline ends. Germline assignment: CDR1 GTSNPN and CDR2 SVGIG (reference sequence). In nucleotides, the CDR3 is TGTGCCCGGCGGGGGATGAACACTGAAGCTTTCTTT. Translation gives CARRGMNTEAFF.

This clone was observed a single time. V usage is TRBV29-1 and J usage is TRBJ1-1; a weak D match, TRBD1 (6 bases). CDR1 is SQVTM and CDR2 is ANQGSEA in the germline V gene. The CDR3 length is 13 residues. Trimming stripped 7 bases from V and 5 bases from J, with 17 bases between. The CDR3 loop is CSAKDSWLTEAFF. CDR3 in DNA: TGCAGCGCTAAGGACAGCTGGTTGACTGAAGCTTTCTTT.

This chain's CDR3 is CASSPLRGYEQYF. The CDR3 DNA reads as TGTGCCAGCAGTCCCCTCCGGGGCTACGAGCAGTACTTC. The rearrangement links TRBV6-6 to TRBJ2-7; weak D call: TRBD2 (5 bases). The V gene lost 5 bases and the J gene lost 3 bases, with 11 bases spanning the gap. The CDR3 runs 13 residues. Germline CDR1 and CDR2: MNHNY and SVGAGI (reference sequence).

The CDR3 region has the DNA TGTGCCAGTAGTATTTCAAGGAGAGGCGGGAGTGGAGATACGCAGTATTTT. Translation gives CASSISRRGGSGDTQYF. This chain joins TRBV19 and TRBJ2-3, with TRBD2 matching over 7 bases. The length of the CDR3 is 17 residues. The V gene end was trimmed by 3 bases and the J gene end by 5 bases; junction bases not matched to a gene: 14. Germline CDR1 and CDR2: LNHDA and SQIVND (reference sequence).

The genes are TRBV2 and TRBJ2-3; 11 bases match TRBD2. The V gene's germline CDR1 is SNHLY and CDR2 FYNNEI. J lost 0 bases, V lost 5 bases, and 4 bases had no gene match. This CDR3 region has 16 residues. The CDR3 loop is CASSPRTSGSTDTQYF. The CDR3 DNA follows: TGTGCCAGCAGTCCCCGGACTAGCGGGAGCACAGATACGCAGTATTTT.

The chain uses TRBV7-2 and TRBJ2-7; 14 bases match TRBD2. CDR1 and CDR2 from the germline V gene are SGHTA and FQGNSA. J lost 3 bases, V lost 5 bases, and 6 bases had no gene match. This CDR3 is 16 amino acids long. As DNA, the CDR3 is TGTGCCAGCAGCCCGGGACTAGCGGGAGTGGTCTACGAGCAGTACTTC. It encodes CASSPGLAGVVYEQYF.

The rearrangement joins TRBV11-1 to TRBJ1-1; the D is unclear. CDR1 is SGHAT and CDR2 is FQDESV in the germline V gene (reference sequence). With 1 base removed from V and 10 bases from J, the gap between germline ends came to 13 bases. This CDR3 comprises 13 residues. The CDR3 DNA reads as TGTGCCAGCAGCTTAGATGGCCCTACCGGAGCTTTCTTT. It is translated as CASSLDGPTGAFF. Together with reference TRBV11-1 and TRBJ1-1, the CDR3 gives the full variable domain: EAEVAQSPRYKITEKSQAVAFWCDPISGHATLYWYRQILGQGPELLVQFQDESVVDDSQLPKDRFSAERLKGVDSTLKIQPAELGDSAMYLCASSLDGPTGAFFGQGTRLTVV.

This clone was found once. The V and J genes are TRBV9 and TRBJ1-1; 7 positions match TRBD1. There are 16 residues in the CDR3. Germline CDR1 is SGDLS and CDR2 is YYNGEE. The J segment lost 0 bases and the V segment lost 4 bases, leaving 9 bases of the junction unmatched. The CDR3 nucleotides read TGTGCCAGCAGCTCTTCGGACAGGAACATGAACACTGAAGCTTTCTTT. This codes for CASSSSDRNMNTEAFF.

Only a few counts were recorded for this clone. The chain employs TRBV5-1 and TRBJ1-4; maybe TRBD1 (5 bases). V lost 4 bases, J lost 8 bases, and 21 bases lay in between. CDR1 and CDR2 (germline): SGHRS, YFSETQ. There are 16 residues in the CDR3. The CDR3 nucleotides are TGCGCCAGCAGCCTAGGGGATGTTGATATTGGAGAAAAACTGTTTTTT. This codes for CASSLGDVDIGEKLFF.

The rearrangement joins TRBV6-1 to TRBJ2-5; 7 nucleotides line up with TRBD2. CDR3 length: 14 amino acids. V lost 4 bases to trimming and J lost 1 base; unmatched junction nucleotides: 3. Per the germline V gene, CDR1 is MNHNS and CDR2 is SASEGT. The CDR3 DNA is TGTGCCAGCAGTGTTTGGACTAGCCAAGAGACCCAGTACTTC. Protein sequence: CASSVWTSQETQYF.

J is TRBJ2-5 and V is TRBV5-1; 9 nucleotides agree with TRBD2. Near its end, the DNA agrees better with TRBJ2-7, so the J call may be wrong. Germline loops: CDR1 SGHRS, CDR2 YFSETQ. The CDR3 totals 14 residues. CDR3 DNA sequence: TGCGCCAGCAGATCTACTAGCGGGTCCTACGAGCAGTACTTC. This sequence encodes CASRSTSGSYEQYF.

This chain connects TRBV5-1 to TRBJ2-6; D unclear. Germline lookup yields CDR1 SGHRS and CDR2 YFSETQ. V lost 7 bases to trimming and J lost 5 bases, with 13 bases between them. The CDR3 loop spans 14 amino acids. This chain's CDR3 is CASGSQSRANVLTF. CDR3 bases: TGCGCCAGCGGTTCACAAAGTCGGGCCAACGTCCTGACTTTC.

This clone came up many times. V is TRBV27 and J is TRBJ2-1; TRBD2 matches 9 bases. The germline V gene has CDR1 MNHEY and CDR2 SMNVEV (reference sequence). Trimming cost V 4 bases and J 0 bases; bases outside gene matches: 4. The CDR3 has 16 amino acids. CDR3 loop: CASSSWRGGSYNEQFF. CDR3 bases: TGTGCCAGCAGTTCCTGGCGGGGGGGCTCCTACAATGAGCAGTTCTTC.

The V and J genes are TRBV6-4 and TRBJ2-5; 7 bases are a match to TRBD2. Germline trimming cut 4 bases from V and 0 bases from J; bases unmatched to any gene: 8. CDR3 size: 16 residues. Per the germline V gene, CDR1 is MRHNA and CDR2 is SNTAGT. The CDR3 sequence is CASSVQAGDYQETQYF. The CDR3 DNA sequence: TGTGCCAGCAGTGTTCAGGCGGGAGATTACCAAGAGACCCAGTACTTC.

The count of this clone is one. A read error is the likely source, as a far larger clone sits one nucleotide away. V usage is TRBV4-2 and J usage is TRBJ2-7; 10 bases line up with TRBD2. The CDR3 loop spans 17 amino acids. Germline V lookup: CDR1 LGHNA, CDR2 YNFKEQ. Here the CDR3 reads CAGSQESPAGGPYEQYF. The CDR3 DNA sequence: TGTGCCGGCAGCCAAGAAAGCCCAGCGGGAGGGCCCTACGAGCAGTACTTC.

The chain couples TRBV27 to TRBJ2-1; D possibly uses TRBD1 or TRBD2 (5 bases each). Looked up from germline, CDR1 is MNHEY and CDR2 is SMNVEV (reference sequence). The ends were cut back, 2 bases at V and 2 bases at J, with 16 bases in the middle. This CDR3 region has 17 residues. The CDR3: CASSLRSPGRTYNEQFF. The CDR3 DNA follows: TGTGCCAGCAGTTTACGCTCCCCGGGACGTACCTACAATGAGCAGTTCTTC.

The chain employs TRBV6-6 and TRBJ2-5; the match to TRBD1 covers 9 bases. The J call is uncertain, as TRBJ2-7 better fits the DNA end. This CDR3 comprises 15 residues. In germline, CDR1 is MNHNY, CDR2 SVGAGI (reference sequence). CDR3 DNA: TGTGCCAGCAGTGCGACAGGGGGGACTTCCTACGAGCAGTACTTC. As protein: CASSATGGTSYEQYF.

V usage is TRBV7-8 and J usage is TRBJ2-1, with TRBD2 identical over 7 bases. The V segment lost 6 bases and the J segment 2 bases; nucleotides outside the gene matches: 1. The CDR3 is made up of 13 amino acids. CDR1 and CDR2 (germline): SGHVS, FQNEAQ. CDR3 nucleotide sequence: TGTGCCAGCAGGGCGGGAGCCTACAATGAGCAGTTCTTC. This sequence encodes CASRAGAYNEQFF. Supplemented by reference TRBV7-8 and TRBJ2-1, the full variable domain reads GAGVSQSPRYKVAKRGQDVALRCDPISGHVSLFWYQQALGQGPEFLTYFQNEAQLDKSGLPSDRFFAERPEGSVSTLKIQRTQQEDSAVYLCASRAGAYNEQFFGPGTRLTVL.

This clone was seen a handful of times. The chain joins TRBV19 to TRBJ1-2; D call uncertain. Trimming cost V 4 bases and J 4 bases, with 4 bases left between them. This CDR3 is built from 11 residues. Germline-derived CDR1 and CDR2 are LNHDA and SQIVND (reference sequence). CDR3 nucleotide sequence: TGTGCCAGTAGTACGAGCTATGGCTACACCTTC. This translates into CASSTSYGYTF.

This clone has only one observation. The rearrangement links TRBV28 to TRBJ2-5, with no clear D. CDR3 length: 13 residues. Trimming took 7 bases from V and 2 from J, leaving 11 bases between them. Germline V gives CDR1 MDHEN, CDR2 SYDVKM. The CDR3 nucleotides are TGTGCCAGCACCCTGACAAGTCAAGAGACCCAGTACTTC. As protein: CASTLTSQETQYF.

The rearrangement joins TRBV5-1 to TRBJ1-2; no clear D. This CDR3 contains 13 residues. V was clipped by 0 bases and J by 8 bases, with 11 bases between them. Germline lookup yields CDR1 SGHRS and CDR2 YFSETQ. The CDR3 loop reads CASSLGAEKGYTF. CDR3 DNA: TGCGCCAGCAGCTTGGGGGCCGAAAAAGGCTACACCTTC.

This clone has a handful of counts. The J gene is TRBJ2-3, the V gene TRBV9; D possibly corresponds to TRBD2 (6 bases). From germline, CDR1 is SGDLS and CDR2 YYNGEE. V lost 7 bases and J 2 bases, leaving 11 bases between the germline ends. The CDR3 runs to 13 residues. DNA for the CDR3: TGTGCCAGCGGCGGACTACCCACAGATACGCAGTATTTT. It encodes CASGGLPTDTQYF.

CDR3 DNA: TGTGCCAGCAGCACCAACCCCACAGGGTCGTCTGGAAACACCATATATTTT. Residues: CASSTNPTGSSGNTIYF. V is TRBV5-4 and J is TRBJ1-3; tentatively, D is TRBD1 (6 bases). Germline assignment: CDR1 SGHNT and CDR2 YYREEE (reference sequence). V was cut by 4 bases and J by 1 base, with 18 bases left in between. This CDR3 spans 17 amino acids.

A single count supports this clone. The identical CDR3 is also encoded by other nucleotide sequences in the sample. The chain employs TRBV10-3 and TRBJ2-7; no clear D gene. The CDR3 is made up of 13 amino acids. Trimming stripped 0 bases from V and 2 bases from J, with 5 bases between. Germline V lookup: CDR1 ENHRY, CDR2 SYGVKD. In nucleotides, the CDR3 is TGTGCCATCAGTGAGTCTGGGGCCTACGAGCAGTACTTC. Protein: CAISESGAYEQYF.

J is TRBJ2-2 and V is TRBV4-3; 11 bases fit TRBD2. J gave up 3 bases and V 2 bases, and 2 bases lay outside the gene matches. Germline V lookup: CDR1 LGHNA, CDR2 YSLEER. The CDR3 runs 16 residues. The CDR3 DNA reads TGCGCCAGCAGCCAACTAGCGGGAGGTGACACCGGGGAGCTGTTTTTT. Its translation: CASSQLAGGDTGELFF.

This chain connects TRBV30 to TRBJ2-1; TRBD2 aligns across 9 bases. This CDR3 has 15 residues. The germline V gene has CDR1 GTSNPN and CDR2 SVGIG (reference sequence). V lost 1 base and J lost 4; bases outside the gene matches: 5. This chain's CDR3 is CAWSGGLAPYNEQFF. CDR3 coding DNA: TGTGCCTGGAGTGGTGGACTAGCGCCTTACAATGAGCAGTTCTTC. Together with reference TRBV30 and TRBJ2-1, the CDR3 gives the full variable domain: SQTIHQWPATLVQPVGSPLSLECTVEGTSNPNLYWYRQAAGRGLQLLFYSVGIGQISSEVPQNLSASRPQDRQFILSSKKLLLSDSGFYLCAWSGGLAPYNEQFFGPGTRLTVL.

This rearrangement joins TRBV4-2 to TRBJ2-6; perhaps TRBD2 as D (7 bases). Germline CDR1 is LGHNA and CDR2 is YNFKEQ. The V end lost 3 bases, the J end lost 0 bases, and 15 bases lay between the germline ends. The CDR3 is made up of 18 amino acids. Here the CDR3 DNA reads TGTGCCAGCAGCCAGGGCAGGGAGGGGGGCTCTGGGGCCAACGTCCTGACTTTC. This gives the protein CASSQGREGGSGANVLTF.